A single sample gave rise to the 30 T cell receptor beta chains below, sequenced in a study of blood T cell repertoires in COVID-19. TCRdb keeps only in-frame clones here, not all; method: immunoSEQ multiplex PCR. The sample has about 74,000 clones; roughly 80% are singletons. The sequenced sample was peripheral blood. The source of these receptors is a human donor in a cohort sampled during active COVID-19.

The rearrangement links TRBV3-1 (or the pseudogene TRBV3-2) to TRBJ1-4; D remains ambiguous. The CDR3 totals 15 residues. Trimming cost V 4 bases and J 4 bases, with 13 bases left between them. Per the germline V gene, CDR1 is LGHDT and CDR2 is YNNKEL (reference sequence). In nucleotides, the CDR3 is TGTGCCAGCAGCCGAGGAATTACCTTTAATGAAAAACTGTTTTTT. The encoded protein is CASSRGITFNEKLFF.

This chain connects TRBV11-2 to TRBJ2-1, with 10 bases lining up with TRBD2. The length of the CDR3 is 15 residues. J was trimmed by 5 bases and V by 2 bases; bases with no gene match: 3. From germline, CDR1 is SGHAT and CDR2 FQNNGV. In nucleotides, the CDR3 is TGTGCCAGCAGCTTACTAGCGGGGGATAACAATGAGCAGTTCTTC. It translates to CASSLLAGDNNEQFF.

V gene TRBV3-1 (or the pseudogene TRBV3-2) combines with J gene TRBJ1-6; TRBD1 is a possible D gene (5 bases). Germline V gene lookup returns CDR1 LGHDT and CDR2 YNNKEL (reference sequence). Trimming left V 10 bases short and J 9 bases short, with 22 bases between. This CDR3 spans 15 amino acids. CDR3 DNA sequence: TGTGCCACCAGAGCCGGACATCAGTTCCGTTCACCCCTCCACTTT. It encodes CATRAGHQFRSPLHF.

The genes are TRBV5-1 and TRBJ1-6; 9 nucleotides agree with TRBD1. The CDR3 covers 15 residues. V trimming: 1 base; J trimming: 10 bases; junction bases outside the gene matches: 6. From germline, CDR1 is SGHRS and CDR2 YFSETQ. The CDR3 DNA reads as TGCGCCAGCAGCTTGTCACAGGGGGCGCGGTCACCCCTCCACTTT. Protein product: CASSLSQGARSPLHF.

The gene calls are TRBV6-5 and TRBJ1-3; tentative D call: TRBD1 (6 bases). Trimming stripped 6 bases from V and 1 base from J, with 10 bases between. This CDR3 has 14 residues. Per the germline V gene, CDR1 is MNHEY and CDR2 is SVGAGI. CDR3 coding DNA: TGTGCCAGCAGAGGGGGGGGGTCTGGAAACACCATATATTTT. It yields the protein CASRGGGSGNTIYF.

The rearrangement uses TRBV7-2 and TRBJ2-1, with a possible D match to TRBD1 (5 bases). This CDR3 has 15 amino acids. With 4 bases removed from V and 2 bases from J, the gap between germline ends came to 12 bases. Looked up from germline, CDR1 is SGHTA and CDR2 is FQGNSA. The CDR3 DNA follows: TGTGCCAGCAGCTCGCCAGGGTCGCCCTACAATGAGCAGTTCTTC. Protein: CASSSPGSPYNEQFF.

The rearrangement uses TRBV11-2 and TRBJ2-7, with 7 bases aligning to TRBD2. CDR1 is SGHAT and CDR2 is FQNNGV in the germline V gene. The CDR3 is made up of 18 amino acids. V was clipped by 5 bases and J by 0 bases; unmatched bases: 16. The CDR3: CASSARRRTGGSSYEQYF. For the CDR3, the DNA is TGTGCCAGCAGCGCCAGACGGCGGACGGGAGGAAGCTCCTACGAGCAGTACTTC.

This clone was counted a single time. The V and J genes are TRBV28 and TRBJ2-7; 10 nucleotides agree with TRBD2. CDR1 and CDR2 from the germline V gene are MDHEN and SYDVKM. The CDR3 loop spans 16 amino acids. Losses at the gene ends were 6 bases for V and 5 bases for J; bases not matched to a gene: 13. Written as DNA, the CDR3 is TGTGCCAGCAGGGCACCACCGGGACTAGCGACCCACGAGCAGTACTTC. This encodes CASRAPPGLATHEQYF.

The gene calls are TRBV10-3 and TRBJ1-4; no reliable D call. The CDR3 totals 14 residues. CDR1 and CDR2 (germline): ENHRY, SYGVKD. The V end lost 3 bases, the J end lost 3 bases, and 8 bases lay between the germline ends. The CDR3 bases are TGTGCCATCAGTGATTCGCAGGCTAATGAAAAACTGTTTTTT. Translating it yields CAISDSQANEKLFF.

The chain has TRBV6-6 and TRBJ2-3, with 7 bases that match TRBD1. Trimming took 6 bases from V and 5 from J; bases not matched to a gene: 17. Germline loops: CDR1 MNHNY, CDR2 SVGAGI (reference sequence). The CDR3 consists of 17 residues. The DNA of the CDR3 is TGTGCCAGCAGGCGATTAGCGTCAATACAGGGGAAAGATACGCAGTATTTT. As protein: CASRRLASIQGKDTQYF.

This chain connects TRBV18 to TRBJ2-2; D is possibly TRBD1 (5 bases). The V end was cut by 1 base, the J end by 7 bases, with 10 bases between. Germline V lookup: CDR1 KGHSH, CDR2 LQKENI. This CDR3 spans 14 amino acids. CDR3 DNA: TGTGCCAGCTCACCACGACAGAGGAACGGGGAGCTGTTTTTT. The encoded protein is CASSPRQRNGELFF. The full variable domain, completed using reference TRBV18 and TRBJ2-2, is NAGVMQNPRHLVRRRGQEARLRCSPMKGHSHVYWYRQLPEEGLKFMVYLQKENIIDESGMPKERFSAEFPKEGPSILRIQQVVRGDSAAYFCASSPRQRNGELFFGEGSRLTVL.

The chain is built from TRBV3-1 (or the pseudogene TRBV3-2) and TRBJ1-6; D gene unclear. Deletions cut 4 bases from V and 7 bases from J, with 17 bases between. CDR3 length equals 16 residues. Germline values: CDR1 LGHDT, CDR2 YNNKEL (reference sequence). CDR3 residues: CASSPSYGFANSPLHF. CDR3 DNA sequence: TGTGCCAGCAGCCCAAGCTACGGGTTCGCGAATTCACCCCTCCACTTT.

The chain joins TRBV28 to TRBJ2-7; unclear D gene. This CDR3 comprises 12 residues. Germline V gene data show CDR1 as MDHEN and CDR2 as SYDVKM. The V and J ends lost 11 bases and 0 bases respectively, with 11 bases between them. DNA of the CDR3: TGTGCCTCCCGCGTTGACTCCTACGAGCAGTACTTC. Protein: CASRVDSYEQYF.

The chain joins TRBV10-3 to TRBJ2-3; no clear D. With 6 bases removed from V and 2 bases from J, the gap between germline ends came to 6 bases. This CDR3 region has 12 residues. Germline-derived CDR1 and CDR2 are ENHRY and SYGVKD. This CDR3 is CAIRANTDTQYF. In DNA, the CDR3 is TGTGCCATCAGAGCGAACACAGATACGCAGTATTTT.

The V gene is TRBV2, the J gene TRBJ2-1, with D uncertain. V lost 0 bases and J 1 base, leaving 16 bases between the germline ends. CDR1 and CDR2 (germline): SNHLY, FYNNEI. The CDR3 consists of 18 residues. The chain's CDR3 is CASSEALPGTLSYNEQFF. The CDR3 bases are TGTGCCAGCAGTGAAGCGCTTCCAGGAACGTTGTCCTACAATGAGCAGTTCTTC.

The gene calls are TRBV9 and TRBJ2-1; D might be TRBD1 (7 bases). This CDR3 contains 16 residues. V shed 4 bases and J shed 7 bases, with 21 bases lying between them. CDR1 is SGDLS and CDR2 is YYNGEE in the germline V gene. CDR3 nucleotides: TGTGCCAGCAGCTCGGGACTTCGACAGGGCAGAAATGAGCAGTTCTTC. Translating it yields CASSSGLRQGRNEQFF.

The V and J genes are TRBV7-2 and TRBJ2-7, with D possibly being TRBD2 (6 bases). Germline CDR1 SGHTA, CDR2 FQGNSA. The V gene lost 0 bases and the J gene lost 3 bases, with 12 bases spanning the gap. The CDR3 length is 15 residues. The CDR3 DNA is TGTGCCAGCAGCTTAGCCGGGACTTCAAACTACGAGCAGTACTTC. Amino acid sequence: CASSLAGTSNYEQYF.

The CDR3 region is CASSVQGVSEQYF. The CDR3 DNA is TGCGCCAGCAGCGTACAGGGGGTTAGCGAGCAGTACTTC. The genes are TRBV5-1 and TRBJ2-7; TRBD1 aligns across 8 bases. The germline gives CDR1 SGHRS, CDR2 YFSETQ. V shed 4 bases and J 6 bases; nucleotides not matched to a gene: 6. The CDR3 runs 13 residues.

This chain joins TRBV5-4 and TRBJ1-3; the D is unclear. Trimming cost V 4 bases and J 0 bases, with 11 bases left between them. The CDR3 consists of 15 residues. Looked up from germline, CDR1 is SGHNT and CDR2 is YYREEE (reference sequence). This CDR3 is CASSRGLSSGNTIYF. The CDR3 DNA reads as TGTGCCAGCAGCCGAGGACTGAGCTCTGGAAACACCATATATTTT. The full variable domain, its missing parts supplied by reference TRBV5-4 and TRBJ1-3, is ETGVTQSPTHLIKTRGQQVTLRCSSQSGHNTVSWYQQALGQGPQFIFQYYREEENGRGNFPPRFSGLQFPNYSSELNVNALELDDSALYLCASSRGLSSGNTIYFGEGSWLTVV.

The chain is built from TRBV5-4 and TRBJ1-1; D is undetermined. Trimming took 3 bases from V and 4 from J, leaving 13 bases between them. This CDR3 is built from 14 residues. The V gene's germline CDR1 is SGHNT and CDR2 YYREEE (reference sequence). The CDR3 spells CASSWLGRGTEAFF. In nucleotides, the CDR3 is TGTGCCAGCAGCTGGCTGGGCCGGGGCACTGAAGCTTTCTTT.

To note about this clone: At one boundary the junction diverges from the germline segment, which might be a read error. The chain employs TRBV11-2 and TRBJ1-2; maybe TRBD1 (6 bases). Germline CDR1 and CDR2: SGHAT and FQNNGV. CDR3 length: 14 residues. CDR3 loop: CASSLDDRPYGYTF. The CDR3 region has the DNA TGTGCCAGCAGCCTAGACGACAGGCCCTATGGCTACACCTTC.

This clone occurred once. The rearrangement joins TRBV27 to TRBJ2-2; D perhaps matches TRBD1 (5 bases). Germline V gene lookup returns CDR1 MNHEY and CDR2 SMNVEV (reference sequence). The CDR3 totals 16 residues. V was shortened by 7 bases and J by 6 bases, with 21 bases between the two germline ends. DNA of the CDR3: TGTGCCAGCACCGCATCCAGGGTTAACCCGGCCGGGGAGCTGTTTTTT. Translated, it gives CASTASRVNPAGELFF.

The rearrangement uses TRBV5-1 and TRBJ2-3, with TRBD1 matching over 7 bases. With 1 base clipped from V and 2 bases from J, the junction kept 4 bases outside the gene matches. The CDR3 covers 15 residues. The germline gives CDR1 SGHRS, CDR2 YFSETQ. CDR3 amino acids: CASSLFEGATDTQYF. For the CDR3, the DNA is TGCGCCAGCAGCTTGTTTGAGGGGGCCACAGATACGCAGTATTTT.

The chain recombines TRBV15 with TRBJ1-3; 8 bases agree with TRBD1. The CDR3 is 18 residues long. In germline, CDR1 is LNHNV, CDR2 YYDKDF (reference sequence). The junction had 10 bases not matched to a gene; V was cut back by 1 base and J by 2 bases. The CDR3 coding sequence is TGTGCCACCAGCAGAGGCGGACAGGGAGTATGGACTGGAAACACCATATATTTT. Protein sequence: CATSRGGQGVWTGNTIYF. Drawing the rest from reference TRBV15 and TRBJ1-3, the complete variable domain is DAMVIQNPRYQVTQFGKPVTLSCSQTLNHNVMYWYQQKSSQAPKLLFHYYDKDFNNEADTPDNFQSRRPNTSFCFLDIRSPGLGDTAMYLCATSRGGQGVWTGNTIYFGEGSWLTVV.

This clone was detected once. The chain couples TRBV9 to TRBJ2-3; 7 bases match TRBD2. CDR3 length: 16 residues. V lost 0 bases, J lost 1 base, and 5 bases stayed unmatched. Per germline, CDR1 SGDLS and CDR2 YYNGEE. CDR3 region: CASSVGSGVGTDTQYF. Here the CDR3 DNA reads TGTGCCAGCAGCGTAGGGAGCGGGGTCGGCACAGATACGCAGTATTTT.

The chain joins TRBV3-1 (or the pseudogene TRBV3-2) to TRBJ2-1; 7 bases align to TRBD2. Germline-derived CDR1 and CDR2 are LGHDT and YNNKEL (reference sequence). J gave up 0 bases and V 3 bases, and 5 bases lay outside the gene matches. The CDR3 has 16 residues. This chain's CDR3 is CASSQGSGVSYNEQFF. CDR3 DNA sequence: TGTGCCAGCAGCCAGGGGAGCGGGGTCTCCTACAATGAGCAGTTCTTC.

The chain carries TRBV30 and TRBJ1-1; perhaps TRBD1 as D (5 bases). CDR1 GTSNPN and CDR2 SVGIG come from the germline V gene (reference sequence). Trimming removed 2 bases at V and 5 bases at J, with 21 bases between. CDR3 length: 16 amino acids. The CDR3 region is CAWSRDLRTFGTEAFF. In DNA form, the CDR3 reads TGTGCCTGGAGTAGGGACTTACGAACTTTTGGGACTGAAGCTTTCTTT. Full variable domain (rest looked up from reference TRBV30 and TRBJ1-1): SQTIHQWPATLVQPVGSPLSLECTVEGTSNPNLYWYRQAAGRGLQLLFYSVGIGQISSEVPQNLSASRPQDRQFILSSKKLLLSDSGFYLCAWSRDLRTFGTEAFFGQGTRLTVV.

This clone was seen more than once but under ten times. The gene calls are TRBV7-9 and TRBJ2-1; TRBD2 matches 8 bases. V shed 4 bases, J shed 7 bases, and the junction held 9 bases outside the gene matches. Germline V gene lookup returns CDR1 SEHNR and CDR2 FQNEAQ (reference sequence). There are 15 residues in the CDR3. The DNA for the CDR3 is TGTGCCAGCAGCTCCAGCGGGGGAGGGGGGAATGAGCAGTTCTTC. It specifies CASSSSGGGGNEQFF.

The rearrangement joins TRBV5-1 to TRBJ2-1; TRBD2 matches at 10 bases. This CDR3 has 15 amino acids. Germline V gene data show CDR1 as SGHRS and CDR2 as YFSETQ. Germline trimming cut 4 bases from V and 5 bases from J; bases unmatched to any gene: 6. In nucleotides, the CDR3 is TGCGCCAGCAGCCAGCTAGCGGGGGTGAACAATGAGCAGTTCTTC. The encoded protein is CASSQLAGVNNEQFF.

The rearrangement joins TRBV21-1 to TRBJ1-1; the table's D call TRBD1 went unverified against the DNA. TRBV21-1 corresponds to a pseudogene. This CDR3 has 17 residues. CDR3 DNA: TGTGCCAGCAGCAAAAAAGCGGGGACAGGGAGGGACACTGAAGCTTTCTTT. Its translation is CASSKKAGTGRDTEAFF.